This T cell receptor (beta chain) was found in a study of regulatory T cells in long-lasting Graves disease. The time point: newly diagnosed GD, antithyroid drugs for less than 3 months. RNA from PBMCs was the source of the TCR library. This clonotype was recorded at least ten times. What it binds is not known. The germline CDR1 and CDR2 sequences are DFQATT and SNEGSKA (reference sequence). The CDR3 extends over 15 amino acids. V lost 1 base to trimming and J lost 8 bases; unmatched junction nucleotides: 10. Study outcomes and limitations: Among persistent patients, a larger number of public clonotypes were shared (around 3,000) than among newly diagnosed patients (about 950).

Researchers made TCR beta libraries by using iRepertoire HTBI primers and running Arm-PCR on CDR3 regions. TCRdb fed the multiplex PCR reads into MiXCR, producing one record per CDR3 protein. The sample lists 350,000 to 450,000 distinct CDR3 sequences; around 14% were seen once. Separately, the same data were catalogued under a study of T cells in Graves' hyperthyroidism and ophthalmopathy. That source adds: Any patient presenting with uncontrolled infection, other autoimmune disease, pregnancy or lactation was left out. Model output signaled ophthalmopathy a median 6.5 months ahead of onset.

V and J are TRBV20-1 and TRBJ2-1; 8 bases fit TRBD1. This specimen consisted of peripheral blood mononuclear cells (PBMCs), obtained at new diagnosis, from a patient treated with antithyroid drugs. The receptor was derived from a woman aged 25 to 39 with Graves disease. The CDR3 reads CSARGDRGAWYEQFF. The CDR3 coding sequence is TGCAGTGCTAGAGGCGACAGGGGTGCTTGGTATGAGCAGTTCTTC.